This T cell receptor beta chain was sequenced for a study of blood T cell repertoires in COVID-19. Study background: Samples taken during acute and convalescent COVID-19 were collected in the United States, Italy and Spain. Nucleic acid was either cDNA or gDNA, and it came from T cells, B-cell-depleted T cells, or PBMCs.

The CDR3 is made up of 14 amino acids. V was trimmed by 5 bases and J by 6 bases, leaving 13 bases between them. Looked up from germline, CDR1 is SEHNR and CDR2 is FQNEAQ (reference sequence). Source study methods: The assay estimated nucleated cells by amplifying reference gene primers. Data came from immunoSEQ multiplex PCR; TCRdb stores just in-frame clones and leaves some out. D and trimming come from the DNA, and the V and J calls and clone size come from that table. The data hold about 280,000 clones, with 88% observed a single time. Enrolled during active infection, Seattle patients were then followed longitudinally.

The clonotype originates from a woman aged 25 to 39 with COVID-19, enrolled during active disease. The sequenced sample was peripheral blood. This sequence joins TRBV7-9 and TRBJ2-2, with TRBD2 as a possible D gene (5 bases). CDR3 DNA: TGTGCCAGCAGCCTACTCGGGATCGCCGGGGAGCTGTTTTTT. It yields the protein CASSLLGIAGELFF.